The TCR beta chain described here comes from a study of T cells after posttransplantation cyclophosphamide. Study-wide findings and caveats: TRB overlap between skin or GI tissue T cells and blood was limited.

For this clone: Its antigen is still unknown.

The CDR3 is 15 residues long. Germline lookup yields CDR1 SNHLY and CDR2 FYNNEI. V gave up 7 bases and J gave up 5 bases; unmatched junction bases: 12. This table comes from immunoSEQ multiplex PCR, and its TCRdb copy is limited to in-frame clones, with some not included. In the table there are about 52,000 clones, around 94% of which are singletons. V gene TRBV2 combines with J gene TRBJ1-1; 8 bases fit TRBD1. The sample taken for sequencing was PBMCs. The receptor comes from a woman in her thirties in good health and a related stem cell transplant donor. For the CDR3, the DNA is TGTGCCAGCACCTTAGGCGGACAGGGAGGGACTGAAGCTTTCTTT. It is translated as CASTLGGQGGTEAFF.